These T cell receptor beta chains were read from a single sample in a study of blood T cell repertoires in COVID-19. Sequenced by immunoSEQ multiplex PCR; TCRdb stores in-frame clones only, minus some. The sample comprises fewer than 300,000 clones, just over 90% of which are singletons, and roughly 2.3% rests with the top ten. The source material was peripheral blood. The receptors stem from a woman in her 30s with COVID-19, enrolled during active disease. Both conserved end residues are part of each CDR3. D genes are given only for firm matches. Size values are once, few and many counts, or a class for expanded clones, and some rows have none.

v_call,clone_size,d_call,j_call,cdr3_nt,cdr3_aa
TRBV7-8,-,-,TRBJ1-2,TGTGCCAGCAGCTTAGGTGGTCAGAGGGAGGGAAGGGATGGCTACACCTTC,CASSLGGQREGRDGYTF
TRBV19,once,-,TRBJ1-5,TGTGCCAGTACGGAGGGGAGACGGACTAGCAATCAGCCCCAGCATTTT,CASTEGRRTSNQPQHF
TRBV5-6,once,TRBD1,TRBJ1-1,TGTGCCAGCAGCGCGGGACAGCTAAACACTGAAGCTTTCTTT,CASSAGQLNTEAFF
TRBV5-4,-,TRBD1,TRBJ2-1,TGTGCCAGCAGCCCGGGACAGAGCTCCTACAATGAGCAGTTCTTC,CASSPGQSSYNEQFF
TRBV7-2,-,TRBD1,TRBJ2-7,TGTGCCAGCAGCTTTACCTCCGGGACAGGGGGCTTATACGAGCAGTACTTC,CASSFTSGTGGLYEQYF
TRBV19,-,-,TRBJ2-1,TGTGCCTCCAAGAGGGAGGAGAGCTCCTACAATGAGCAGTTCTTC,CASKREESSYNEQFF
TRBV10-3,-,TRBD1,TRBJ1-4,TGTGCCATCAAACCCGGGACAGAGGATGAAAAACTGTTTTTT,CAIKPGTEDEKLFF
TRBV24-1,-,TRBD2,TRBJ2-3,TGTGCCACCCGGACTAGCGGGAGCACAGATACGCAGTATTTT,CATRTSGSTDTQYF
TRBV6-4,-,-,TRBJ1-1,TGTGCCAGCAGTCCACAGGCATTGAACACTGAAGCTTTCTTT,CASSPQALNTEAFF
TRBV6-5,-,TRBD1,TRBJ1-1,TGTGCCAGCTTCAGGGGGAGCACTGAAGCTTTCTTT,CASFRGSTEAFF
TRBV2,many,-,TRBJ2-7,TGTGCCAGCAGTGGCGAGCCCTACGAGCAGTACTTC,CASSGEPYEQYF
TRBV24-1,-,-,TRBJ2-1,TGTGCCACTGGAGGCGGCTCGCTATCCTACAATGAGCAGTTCTTC,CATGGGSLSYNEQFF
TRBV2,-,-,TRBJ1-1,TGTGCCAGCAGTGAAGTGAGGGCGGACGCTGAAGCTTTCTTT,CASSEVRADAEAFF
TRBV2,-,TRBD1,TRBJ1-6,TGTGCCAGCAGGACAGGGGGCTCACCCCTCCACTTT,CASRTGGSPLHF
TRBV19,-,-,TRBJ2-5,TGTGCCAGTAGTATTGGCCCAAAACAAGAGACCCAGTACTTC,CASSIGPKQETQYF
TRBV4-2,-,-,TRBJ1-2,TGTGCCAGCAGCCAGCTTACAAACTATGGCTACACCTTC,CASSQLTNYGYTF
TRBV24-1,-,TRBD1,TRBJ2-5,TGTGCCACCAGTGATCCGGGACAGCCCCAAGAGACCCAGTACTTC,CATSDPGQPQETQYF
TRBV11-3,-,-,TRBJ1-6,TGTGCCAGCAGTTCAACAGGGTCCTATAATTCACCCCTCCACTTT,CASSSTGSYNSPLHF
TRBV18,-,-,TRBJ1-2,TGTGCCAGCTCACCGGGGGCCGGGGAAAGTGGCTACACCTTC,CASSPGAGESGYTF
TRBV19,-,-,TRBJ2-7,TGTGCCAGTAGTGCACAAGATCTCGGACTCGAGCAGTACTTC,CASSAQDLGLEQYF
TRBV28,-,-,TRBJ1-3,TGTGCCAGCAGTTTAGAACAGTTCACTGGAAACACCATATATTTT,CASSLEQFTGNTIYF
TRBV27,-,-,TRBJ2-5,TGTGCCAGCAGGACCACGGGTCTCACCGAAGAGACCCAGTACTTC,CASRTTGLTEETQYF
TRBV18,-,-,TRBJ2-1,TGTGCCAGCTCCACAGGTGCGCACAATGAGCAGTTCTTC,CASSTGAHNEQFF
TRBV5-6,-,-,TRBJ2-6,TGTGCCAGCAGCTTGGAATTAACGGGTTCAGGGGGGGCCAACGTCCTGACTTTC,CASSLELTGSGGANVLTF
TRBV5-1,-,TRBD1,TRBJ1-1,TGCGCCAGCAGCGGGGGACAGGTCCCTGAAGCTTTCTTT,CASSGGQVPEAFF
TRBV21-1,-,-,TRBJ2-3,TGTGCCAGCAGCAAGGACGGACTAGCGGGACAAGTCACAGATACGCAGTATTTT,CASSKDGLAGQVTDTQYF
TRBV7-2,-,-,TRBJ1-2,TGTGCCAGCAGCGTTTACGGCTATGGCTACACCTTC,CASSVYGYGYTF
TRBV2,-,-,TRBJ2-7,TGTGCCAGCAGTGCCGACATCTCCTACGAGCAGTACTTC,CASSADISYEQYF
TRBV5-5,-,TRBD1,TRBJ1-2,TGTGCCAGCAGCTTGGACAGGGGGTTGGGTGGCTACACCTTC,CASSLDRGLGGYTF
TRBV6-6,-,TRBD2,TRBJ2-5,TGTGCCAGCAGTTACCTTAGCGGGAGGGGGGAGACCCAGTACTTC,CASSYLSGRGETQYF
TRBV30,-,-,TRBJ2-5,TGTGCCTGGAGTGGCAGAAAGGAGGAGACCCAGTACTTC,CAWSGRKEETQYF
TRBV12-3/TRBV12-4,-,-,TRBJ1-1,TGTGCCAGCATTCGGGGGAGGGAAGCTTTCTTT,CASIRGREAFF
TRBV5-4,once,TRBD1,TRBJ2-7,TGTGCCAGCAGCTCGGAGAGACAGGGGATTCCCTACGAGCAGTACTTC,CASSSERQGIPYEQYF
TRBV10-2,-,-,TRBJ2-1,TGCGCCAGCAGTGAAATATATGGTTACCGTAGCTCCTACAATGAGCAGTTCTTC,CASSEIYGYRSSYNEQFF
TRBV6-4,few,-,TRBJ2-2,TGTGCCAGCAGTGACTTCATTACAGGGAACACCGGGGAGCTGTTTTTT,CASSDFITGNTGELFF
TRBV5-5,-,TRBD2,TRBJ2-3,TGTGCCAGCAGCCCGGGACTAGCGGTGGGGGGTACGCAGTATTTT,CASSPGLAVGGTQYF
TRBV7-2,-,-,TRBJ1-2,TGTGCCAGCAGAGACGAAGTAGGACAGTACGGCTACACCTTC,CASRDEVGQYGYTF
TRBV6-4,-,-,TRBJ2-3,TGTGCCAGCAGAGAAACGGGGTCAGATACGCAGTATTTT,CASRETGSDTQYF
TRBV7-7,-,TRBD2,TRBJ2-3,TGTGCCAGCAGCCCCCGGACTAGCGGCGACACAGATACGCAGTATTTT,CASSPRTSGDTDTQYF
TRBV21-1,-,-,TRBJ1-3,TGTGCCAGCAGCAGGACAGGGGACGGAAACACCATATATTTT,CASSRTGDGNTIYF